A selection of T cell receptor beta chains follows, all from one sample in a study of CD8 T cells in ankylosing spondylitis. From the 5' RACE reads, TCRdb called clonotypes with MiXCR, one entry per CDR3 protein. The repertoire holds around 250,000 distinct CDR3 sequences, with approximately 11% as singletons. Sequencing used blood, either unsorted or a sorted T cell fraction (not recorded which). The receptors come from a male donor with ankylosing spondylitis or in good health (not recorded which). Each CDR3 is given with its conserved first and last residue. A D gene is named only where the DNA matches it firmly. The size field is filled for only some rows; it gives once, few, many or a size class.

many,TRBV29-1,TRBD1,TRBJ2-2,CSAGQGGNTGELFF,TGCAGCGCGGGACAGGGTGGTAACACCGGGGAGCTGTTTTTT
many,TRBV5-1,TRBD2,TRBJ2-1,CASSFTLGGLAGNEQFF,TGCGCCAGCAGCTTCACTTTAGGGGGACTAGCGGGGAATGAGCAGTTCTTC
.,TRBV7-2,TRBD1,TRBJ1-1,CASSSPHGQGVSEAFF,TGTGCCAGCAGCTCCCCTCATGGACAGGGAGTTTCTGAAGCTTTCTTT
many,TRBV20-1,TRBD2,TRBJ2-1,CSAIPTSGELSSYNEQFF,TGCAGTGCCATCCCGACTAGCGGGGAACTTAGCTCCTACAATGAGCAGTTCTTC
.,TRBV28,.,TRBJ2-3,CASSLPRAGVDTDTQYF,TGTGCCAGCAGTTTACCCCGGGCAGGAGTTGACACAGATACGCAGTATTTT
few,TRBV20-1,TRBD1,TRBJ2-6,CSARALGTGLNSGANVLTF,TGCAGTGCTAGAGCCCTGGGGACAGGCCTAAACTCTGGGGCCAACGTCCTGACTTTC
.,TRBV19,.,TRBJ2-1,CASSRGLLNEQFF,TGTGCCAGTAGTCGCGGACTCCTCAATGAGCAGTTCTTC
many,TRBV5-1,.,TRBJ2-4,CASSSSGGGNIQYF,TGCGCCAGCAGCTCCTCTGGGGGCGGAAACATTCAGTACTTC
.,TRBV29-1,TRBD1,TRBJ2-3,CSVVIPGQGTRDTQYF,TGCAGCGTCGTAATACCGGGACAGGGAACGCGAGATACGCAGTATTTT
.,TRBV20-1,TRBD2,TRBJ2-1,CSANPTSGSYNEQFF,TGCAGTGCAAACCCAACTAGCGGGTCCTACAATGAGCAGTTCTTC
many,TRBV5-1,TRBD1,TRBJ2-3,CASSFTGGSDTQYF,TGCGCCAGCAGCTTCACAGGGGGCTCAGATACGCAGTATTTT
.,TRBV28,.,TRBJ1-2,CASSLSGDGKIYGYTF,TGTGCCAGCAGTTTAAGCGGGGACGGAAAGATCTATGGCTACACCTTC
many,TRBV5-1,TRBD2,TRBJ2-1,CASSGTSGRGGEQFF,TGCGCCAGCAGCGGGACTAGCGGGAGAGGAGGTGAGCAGTTCTTC
.,TRBV2,TRBD1,TRBJ2-7,CVSGYGQGAYEQYF,TGTGTCAGCGGTTATGGACAGGGGGCTTACGAGCAGTACTTC
once,TRBV20-1,TRBD2,TRBJ2-3,CSAGRRGVSTDTQYF,TGCAGTGCTGGCCGGCGGGGGGTTTCCACAGATACGCAGTATTTT
few,TRBV7-2,.,TRBJ1-5,CASSPQRREPQHF,TGTGCCAGCAGCCCCCAGAGAAGGGAACCCCAGCATTTT
.,TRBV6-2/TRBV6-3,.,TRBJ2-7,CASSYGFGGEQYF,TGTGCCAGCAGTTACGGGTTCGGAGGAGAGCAGTACTTC
few,TRBV11-1,.,TRBJ2-2,CASSLDRDANTGELFF,TGTGCCAGCAGCTTAGACCGCGACGCAAACACCGGGGAGCTGTTTTTT
many,TRBV5-1,.,TRBJ2-1,CASSPPGDEQFF,TGCGCCAGCAGTCCGCCGGGGGACGAGCAGTTCTTC
.,TRBV11-2,.,TRBJ1-4,CASSRGTGEKLFF,TGTGCCAGCAGCCGTGGGACGGGGGAAAAACTGTTTTTT
many,TRBV9,TRBD2,TRBJ2-5,CASSLTPGGETQYF,TGTGCCAGCAGTCTGACTCCGGGAGGGGAGACCCAGTACTTC